This T cell receptor (beta chain) is drawn from a study of blood T cell repertoires in COVID-19. As for the study in general: The United States, Italy and Spain supplied acute and convalescent COVID-19 samples. Nucleic acid was either cDNA or gDNA, and it came from T cells, B-cell-depleted T cells, or PBMCs.

Germline CDR1 reads LNHDA; CDR2 reads SQIVND (reference sequence). V was clipped by 8 bases and J by 2 bases; unmatched bases: 3. The CDR3 length is 13 residues. Authors' analysis steps: Amplifying reference gene primers gave estimates of nucleated cell counts. TCRdb's copy holds only in-frame clones and misses some; the assay was immunoSEQ multiplex PCR. Clone size and V and J calls were adopted from that table, with D and trimming inferred from the DNA. The repertoire includes some 170,000 clones, roughly 80% of them detected once, and approximately 8.7% sits in the top ten. The sequencing input was peripheral blood. The rearrangement uses TRBV19 and TRBJ1-5; 7 bases fit TRBD1. This TCR was sampled from a woman in her seventies with acute or convalescent COVID-19. CDR3 DNA sequence: TGTGCCAGTTTTGGACAGGGCAATCAGCCCCAGCATTTT. This translates into CASFGQGNQPQHF.